Detailed here is one TCR beta chain. What it binds is not known. This entry comes from a study of shared clonotypes between healthy human individuals. Study-level points and caveats: With several donors compared, around 5% of naive CD4 clonotypes were shared.

The CDR3 covers 19 residues. Germline V gene lookup returns CDR1 KGHSH and CDR2 LQKENI. V lost 3 bases, J lost 0 bases, and 23 bases lay in between. The protocol was immunoSEQ multiplex PCR, while the TCRdb copy is restricted to in-frame clones and leaves out a portion. The profile shows a few million clones, 85% to 95% of them singletons. The sequence was obtained from a man aged 18 to 29 in good health. Some clones in this sample may be carry-over from other donors' samples. The sequencing input was naive CD4+ T cells from PBMCs. Subset noted: CD45RA+ positively selected. This chain connects TRBV18 to TRBJ1-2; the D is unclear. The CDR3 loop is CASSPFYRAPPRTNYGYTF. CDR3 nucleotide sequence: TGTGCCAGCTCACCGTTCTACCGGGCCCCTCCAAGGACTAACTATGGCTACACCTTC.